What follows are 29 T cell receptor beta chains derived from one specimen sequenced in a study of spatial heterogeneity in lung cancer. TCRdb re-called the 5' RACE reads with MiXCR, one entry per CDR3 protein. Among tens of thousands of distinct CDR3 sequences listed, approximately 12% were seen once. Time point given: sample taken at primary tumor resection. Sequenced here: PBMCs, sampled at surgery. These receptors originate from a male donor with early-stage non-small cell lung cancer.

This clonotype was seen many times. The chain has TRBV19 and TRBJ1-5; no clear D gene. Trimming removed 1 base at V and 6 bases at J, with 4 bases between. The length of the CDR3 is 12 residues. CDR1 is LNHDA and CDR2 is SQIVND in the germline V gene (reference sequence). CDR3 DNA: TGTGCCAGTAGTATAGGCAGTCAGCCCCAGCATTTT. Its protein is CASSIGSQPQHF.

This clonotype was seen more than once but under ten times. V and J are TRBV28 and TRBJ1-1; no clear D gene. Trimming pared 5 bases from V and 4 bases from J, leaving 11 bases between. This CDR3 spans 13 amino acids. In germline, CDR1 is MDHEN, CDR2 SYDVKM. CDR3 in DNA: TGTGCCAGCAGTACGGAGGTACTCACTGAAGCTTTCTTT. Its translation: CASSTEVLTEAFF.

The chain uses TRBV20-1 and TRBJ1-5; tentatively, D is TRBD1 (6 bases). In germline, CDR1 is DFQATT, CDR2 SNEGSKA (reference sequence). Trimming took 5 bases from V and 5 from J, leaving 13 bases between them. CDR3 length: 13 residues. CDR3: CSAHREQYQPQHF. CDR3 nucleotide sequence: TGCAGTGCTCACAGGGAACAATATCAGCCCCAGCATTTT.

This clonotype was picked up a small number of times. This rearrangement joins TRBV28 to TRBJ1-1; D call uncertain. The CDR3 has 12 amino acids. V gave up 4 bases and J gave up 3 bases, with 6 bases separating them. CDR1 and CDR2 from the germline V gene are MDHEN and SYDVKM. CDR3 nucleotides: TGTGCCAGCAGTTCGGTAGACACTGAAGCTTTCTTT. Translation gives CASSSVDTEAFF.

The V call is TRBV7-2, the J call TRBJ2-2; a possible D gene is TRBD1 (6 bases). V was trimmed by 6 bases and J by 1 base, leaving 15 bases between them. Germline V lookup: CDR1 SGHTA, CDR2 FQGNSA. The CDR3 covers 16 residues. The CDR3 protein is CASSSPSGVNTGELFF. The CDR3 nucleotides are TGTGCCAGCAGTTCCCCCTCAGGGGTGAACACCGGGGAGCTGTTTTTT. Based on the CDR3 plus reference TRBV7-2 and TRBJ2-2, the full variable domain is GAGVSQSPSNKVTEKGKDVELRCDPISGHTALYWYRQSLGQGLEFLIYFQGNSAPDKSGLPSDRFSAERTGGSVSTLTIQRTQQEDSAVYLCASSSPSGVNTGELFFGEGSRLTVL.

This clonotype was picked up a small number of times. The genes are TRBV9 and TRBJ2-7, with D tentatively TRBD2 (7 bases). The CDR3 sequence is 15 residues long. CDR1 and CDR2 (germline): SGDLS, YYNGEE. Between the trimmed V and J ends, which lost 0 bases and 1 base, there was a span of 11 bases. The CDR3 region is CASSVGRGGSYEQYF. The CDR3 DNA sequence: TGTGCCAGCAGCGTAGGCAGGGGAGGGTCCTACGAGCAGTACTTC.

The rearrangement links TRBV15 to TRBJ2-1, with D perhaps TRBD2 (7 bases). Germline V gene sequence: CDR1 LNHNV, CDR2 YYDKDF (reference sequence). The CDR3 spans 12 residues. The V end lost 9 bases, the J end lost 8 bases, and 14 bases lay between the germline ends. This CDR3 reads CATGGPVDEQFF. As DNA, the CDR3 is TGTGCCACGGGGGGGCCGGTCGATGAGCAGTTCTTC.

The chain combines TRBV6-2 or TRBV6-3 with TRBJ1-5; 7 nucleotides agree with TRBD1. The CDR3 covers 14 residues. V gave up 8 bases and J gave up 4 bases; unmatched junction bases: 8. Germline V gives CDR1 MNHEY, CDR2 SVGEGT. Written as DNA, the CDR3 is TGTGCCAGCCATGGGACAGACAGAAATCAGCCCCAGCATTTT. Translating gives CASHGTDRNQPQHF.

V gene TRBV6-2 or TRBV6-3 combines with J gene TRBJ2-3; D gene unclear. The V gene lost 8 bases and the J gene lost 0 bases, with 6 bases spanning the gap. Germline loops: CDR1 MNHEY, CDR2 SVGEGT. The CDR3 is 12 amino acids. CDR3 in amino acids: CASETSTDTQYF. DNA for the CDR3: TGTGCCAGCGAGACTAGCACAGATACGCAGTATTTT.

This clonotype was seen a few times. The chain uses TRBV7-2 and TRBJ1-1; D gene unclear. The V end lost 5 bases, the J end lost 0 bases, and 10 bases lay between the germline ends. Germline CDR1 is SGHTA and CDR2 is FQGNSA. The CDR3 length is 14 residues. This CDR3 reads CASSPSHVNTEAFF. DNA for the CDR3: TGTGCCAGCAGCCCCTCCCATGTGAACACTGAAGCTTTCTTT.

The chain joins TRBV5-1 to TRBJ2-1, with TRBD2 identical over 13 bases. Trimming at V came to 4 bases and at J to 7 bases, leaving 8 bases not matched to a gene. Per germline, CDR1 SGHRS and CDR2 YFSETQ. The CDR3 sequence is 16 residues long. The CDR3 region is CASSNPGLAGSNEQFF. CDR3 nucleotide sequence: TGCGCCAGCAGCAATCCGGGACTAGCGGGATCGAATGAGCAGTTCTTC.

CDR3 sequence (DNA): TGTGCCAGTATTCTAGCGGGAGGCACGGAGCAGTTCTTC. This codes for CASILAGGTEQFF. The chain has TRBV7-9 and TRBJ2-1; 11 nucleotides agree with TRBD2. From germline, CDR1 is SEHNR and CDR2 FQNEAQ (reference sequence). The CDR3 length is 13 residues. J lost 10 bases, V lost 9 bases, and 8 bases had no gene match.

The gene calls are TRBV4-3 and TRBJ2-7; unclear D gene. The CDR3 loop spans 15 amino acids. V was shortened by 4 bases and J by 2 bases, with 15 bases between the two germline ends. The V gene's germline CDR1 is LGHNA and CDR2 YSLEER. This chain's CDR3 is CASSPSSQITYEQYF. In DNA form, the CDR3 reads TGCGCCAGCAGCCCTTCGTCCCAAATAACCTACGAGCAGTACTTC.

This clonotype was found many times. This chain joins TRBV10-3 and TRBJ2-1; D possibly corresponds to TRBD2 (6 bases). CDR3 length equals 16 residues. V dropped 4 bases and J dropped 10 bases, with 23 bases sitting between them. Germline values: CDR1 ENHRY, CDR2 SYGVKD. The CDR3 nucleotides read TGTGCCATCAGTGGGGAAGGGGCTAGCGAACGACGGGAGCAGTTCTTC. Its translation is CAISGEGASERREQFF.

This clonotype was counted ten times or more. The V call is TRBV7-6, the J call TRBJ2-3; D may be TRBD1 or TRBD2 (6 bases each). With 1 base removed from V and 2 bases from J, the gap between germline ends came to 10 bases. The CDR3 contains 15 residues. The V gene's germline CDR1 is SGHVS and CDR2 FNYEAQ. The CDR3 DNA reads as TGTGCCAGCAGCTTAGTACGGGGGCACACAGATACGCAGTATTTT. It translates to CASSLVRGHTDTQYF.

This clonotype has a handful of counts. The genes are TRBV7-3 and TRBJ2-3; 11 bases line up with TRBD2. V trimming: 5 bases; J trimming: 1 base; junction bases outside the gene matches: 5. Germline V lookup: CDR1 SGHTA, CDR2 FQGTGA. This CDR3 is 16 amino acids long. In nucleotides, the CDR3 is TGTGCCAGCAGCCCCTCTAGCGGGGGGCGCACAGATACGCAGTATTTT. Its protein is CASSPSSGGRTDTQYF.

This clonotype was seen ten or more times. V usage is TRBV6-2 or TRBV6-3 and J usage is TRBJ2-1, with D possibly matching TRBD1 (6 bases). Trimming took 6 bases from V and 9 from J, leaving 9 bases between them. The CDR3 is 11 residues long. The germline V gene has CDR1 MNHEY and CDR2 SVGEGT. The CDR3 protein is CASSRDIEQFF. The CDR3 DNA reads TGTGCCAGCAGCCGGGACATTGAGCAGTTCTTC.

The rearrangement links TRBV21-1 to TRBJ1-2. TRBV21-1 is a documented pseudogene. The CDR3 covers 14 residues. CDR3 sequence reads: CASSKEGSRYGYTF. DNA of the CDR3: TGTGCCAGCAGCAAAGAGGGCAGCAGATATGGCTACACCTTC.

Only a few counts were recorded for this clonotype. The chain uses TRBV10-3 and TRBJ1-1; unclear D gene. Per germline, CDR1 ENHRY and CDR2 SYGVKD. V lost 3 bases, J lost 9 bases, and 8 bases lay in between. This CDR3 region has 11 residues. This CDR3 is CAISDQAQAFF. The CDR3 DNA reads TGTGCCATCAGTGATCAGGCCCAAGCTTTCTTT.

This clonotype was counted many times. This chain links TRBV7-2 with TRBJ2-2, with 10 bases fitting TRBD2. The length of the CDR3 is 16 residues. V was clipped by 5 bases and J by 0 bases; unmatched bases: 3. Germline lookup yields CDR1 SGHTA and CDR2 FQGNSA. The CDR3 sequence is CASSRTSGANTGELFF. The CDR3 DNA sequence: TGTGCCAGCAGCCGCACTAGCGGGGCGAACACCGGGGAGCTGTTTTTT.

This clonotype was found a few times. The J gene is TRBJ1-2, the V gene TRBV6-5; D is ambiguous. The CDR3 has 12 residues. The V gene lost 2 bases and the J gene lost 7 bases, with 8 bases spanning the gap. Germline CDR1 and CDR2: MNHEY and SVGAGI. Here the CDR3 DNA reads TGTGCCAGCAGTTACGCAGCTGGTGGCTACACCTTC. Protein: CASSYAAGGYTF.

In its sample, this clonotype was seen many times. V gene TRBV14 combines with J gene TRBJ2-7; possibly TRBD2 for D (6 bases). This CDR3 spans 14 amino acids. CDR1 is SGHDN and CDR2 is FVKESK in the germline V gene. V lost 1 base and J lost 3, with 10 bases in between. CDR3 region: CASSQATGVYEQYF. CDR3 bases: TGTGCCAGCAGCCAAGCCACGGGGGTCTACGAGCAGTACTTC.

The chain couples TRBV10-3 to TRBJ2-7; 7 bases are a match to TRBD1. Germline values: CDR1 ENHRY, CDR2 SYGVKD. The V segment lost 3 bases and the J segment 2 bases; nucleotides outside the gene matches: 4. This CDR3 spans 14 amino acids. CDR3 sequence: CAISERQGAYEQYF. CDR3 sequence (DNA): TGTGCCATCAGTGAAAGACAGGGCGCCTACGAGCAGTACTTC.

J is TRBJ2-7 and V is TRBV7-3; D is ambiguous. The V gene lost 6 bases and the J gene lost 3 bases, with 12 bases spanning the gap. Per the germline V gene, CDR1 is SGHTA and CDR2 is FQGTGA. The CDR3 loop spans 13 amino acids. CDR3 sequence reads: CASSPQRDYEQYF. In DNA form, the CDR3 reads TGTGCCAGCAGTCCCCAAAGAGACTACGAGCAGTACTTC.

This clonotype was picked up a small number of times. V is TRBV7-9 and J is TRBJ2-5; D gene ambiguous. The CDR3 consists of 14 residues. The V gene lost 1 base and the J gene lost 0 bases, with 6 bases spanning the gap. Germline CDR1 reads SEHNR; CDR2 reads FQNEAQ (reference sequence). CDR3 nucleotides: TGTGCCAGCAGCTTAGAACCCAACCAAGAGACCCAGTACTTC. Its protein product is CASSLEPNQETQYF.

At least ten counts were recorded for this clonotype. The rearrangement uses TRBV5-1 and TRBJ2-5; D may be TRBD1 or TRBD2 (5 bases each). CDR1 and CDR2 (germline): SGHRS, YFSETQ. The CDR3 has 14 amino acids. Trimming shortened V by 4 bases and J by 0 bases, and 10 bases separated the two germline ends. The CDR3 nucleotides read TGCGCCAGCAGCGCCGGGACGGACCAAGAGACCCAGTACTTC. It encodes CASSAGTDQETQYF. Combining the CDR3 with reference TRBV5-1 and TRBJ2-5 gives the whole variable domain KAGVTQTPRYLIKTRGQQVTLSCSPISGHRSVSWYQQTPGQGLQFLFEYFSETQRNKGNFPGRFSGRQFSNSRSEMNVSTLELGDSALYLCASSAGTDQETQYFGPGTRLLVL.

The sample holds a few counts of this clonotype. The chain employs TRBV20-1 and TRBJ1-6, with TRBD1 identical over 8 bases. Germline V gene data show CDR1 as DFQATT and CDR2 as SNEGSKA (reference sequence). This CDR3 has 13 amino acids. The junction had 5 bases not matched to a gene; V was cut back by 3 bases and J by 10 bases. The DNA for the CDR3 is TGCAGTGCTAGTGGACAGGGAGGATCACCCCTCCACTTT. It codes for CSASGQGGSPLHF.

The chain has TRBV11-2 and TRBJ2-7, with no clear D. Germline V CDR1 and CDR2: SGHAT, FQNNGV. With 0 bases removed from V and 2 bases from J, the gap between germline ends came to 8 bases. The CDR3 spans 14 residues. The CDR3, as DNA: TGTGCCAGCAGCTTAGATCGTATGACCTACGAGCAGTACTTC. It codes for CASSLDRMTYEQYF.

As DNA, the CDR3 is TGTGCCAGCAGCTTTATAGCGGGAGTCACAGATACGCAGTATTTT. It encodes CASSFIAGVTDTQYF. The chain links TRBV7-2 to TRBJ2-3, with TRBD2 matching 9 bases. This CDR3 has 15 amino acids. CDR1 is SGHTA, CDR2 FQGNSA, per germline. Trimming cost V 3 bases and J 2 bases; bases outside gene matches: 3.